This TCR beta chain was obtained from a study of blood T cell repertoires in COVID-19. The CDR3 sequence is 15 residues long. Trimming removed 4 bases at V and 2 bases at J, with 11 bases between. Germline V gene lookup returns CDR1 KGHSH and CDR2 LQKENI. How the authors handled the data: Amplified reference gene primers provided the basis for estimating nucleated cell counts. Method: immunoSEQ multiplex PCR; TCRdb's copy keeps in-frame clones and lacks some. V and J calls and clone size are as listed in that table; D and trimming were resolved from the DNA. The profile shows approximately 69,000 clones, around four fifths of them singletons.

Input material: peripheral blood. The receptor was derived from a woman aged 60-70 years with acute or convalescent COVID-19. This sequence joins TRBV18 and TRBJ1-4; perhaps TRBD1 as D (6 bases). The DNA for the CDR3 is TGTGCCAGCTCACGCAGGACAGACACTAATGAAAAACTGTTTTTT. It encodes CASSRRTDTNEKLFF. Based on the CDR3 plus reference TRBV18 and TRBJ1-4, the full variable domain is NAGVMQNPRHLVRRRGQEARLRCSPMKGHSHVYWYRQLPEEGLKFMVYLQKENIIDESGMPKERFSAEFPKEGPSILRIQQVVRGDSAAYFCASSRRTDTNEKLFFGSGTQLSVL.